Listed here are 10 T cell receptor beta chains from one sample, sequenced in a study of T-cell memory formation after mild COVID-19. TCRdb called the 5' RACE reads again in MiXCR, with one record for every CDR3 protein. The sample shows around 440,000 distinct CDR3 sequences, 15% to 20% of them seen only once. Source material: PBMCs or a T cell subset sorted from them (not recorded which). The receptors derive from an adult woman who had mild COVID-19 (a few samples of this study predate the infection). Cell type and time point are not known.

The chain is built from TRBV3-1 and TRBJ2-7; D may be TRBD2 (5 bases). Trimming removed 1 base at V and 1 base at J, with 11 bases between. This CDR3 is built from 15 residues. CDR1 and CDR2 (germline): LGHDT, YNNKEL (reference sequence). CDR3 sequence (DNA): TGTGCCAGCAGCCAAGGCGCCCGGGGATCCTACGAGCAGTACTTC. Its translation: CASSQGARGSYEQYF.

Concerning this clonotype: The junction does not match germline at one end; this may be a read error. The gene calls are TRBV7-7 and TRBJ2-3, with D possibly matching TRBD2 (5 bases). CDR1 and CDR2 (germline): SSHAT, FNYEAQ (reference sequence). The CDR3 length is 12 residues. CDR3: CASSGDAGTQYF. CDR3 in DNA: TGTGCTAGCAGCGGAGACGCAGGCACGCAGTATTTT.

The genes are TRBV29-1 and TRBJ1-1; no clear D. Germline lookup yields CDR1 SQVTM and CDR2 ANQGSEA. Trimming cost V 4 bases and J 0 bases, with 12 bases left between them. The CDR3 contains 14 residues. As DNA, the CDR3 is TGCAGCGTTGGGTCAGGCCCCATGAACACTGAAGCTTTCTTT. Translated: CSVGSGPMNTEAFF.

This clonotype was counted only a few times. The V gene is TRBV4-2, the J gene TRBJ1-5; the match to TRBD1 covers 8 bases. Germline assignment: CDR1 LGHNA and CDR2 YNFKEQ. V lost 0 bases and J lost 6; bases outside the gene matches: 19. The CDR3 totals 20 residues. CDR3 sequence: CASSQDLQTGASTLLQPQHF. The CDR3 DNA is TGTGCCAGCAGCCAAGATCTTCAGACAGGGGCTTCAACCCTACTTCAGCCCCAGCATTTT.

This clonotype was seen more than once but under ten times. The chain joins TRBV9 to TRBJ2-5; the match to TRBD2 covers 7 bases. This CDR3 spans 15 amino acids. The ends lost 0 bases at V and 5 bases at J; junction bases unmatched: 7. The V gene's germline CDR1 is SGDLS and CDR2 YYNGEE. The CDR3 is CASSVAPAGLETQYF. The DNA for the CDR3 is TGTGCCAGCAGCGTAGCGCCAGCGGGGTTGGAGACCCAGTACTTC.

The chain uses TRBV10-3 and TRBJ2-7; no clear D. CDR1 and CDR2 (germline): ENHRY, SYGVKD. Trimming shortened V by 0 bases and J by 6 bases, and 9 bases separated the two germline ends. The CDR3 covers 13 residues. The CDR3, as DNA: TGTGCCATCAGTGAGTCGGTCAAGGGCGAGCAGTACTTC. Translated: CAISESVKGEQYF.

This clonotype has only a few counts. The gene calls are TRBV10-3 and TRBJ2-5; D gene uncertain. V was clipped by 11 bases and J by 5 bases, with 6 bases between them. Germline CDR1 is ENHRY and CDR2 is SYGVKD. This CDR3 has 9 amino acids. CDR3 DNA sequence: TGTGCCCTCCGGGAGACCCAGTACTTC. Its translation: CALRETQYF.

This clonotype appeared a few times. The chain couples TRBV11-1 to TRBJ1-1; no firm D call. V lost 5 bases to trimming and J lost 0 bases, with 19 bases between them. The CDR3 runs to 17 residues. In germline, CDR1 is SGHAT, CDR2 FQDESV (reference sequence). The CDR3 reads CASSPPMGRSMNTEAFF. The CDR3 region has the DNA TGTGCCAGCAGCCCCCCGATGGGTAGATCCATGAACACTGAAGCTTTCTTT.

Ten or more counts support this clonotype. The CDR3 loop reads CASSTQVTYEQYF. The CDR3 DNA sequence: TGTGCCAGCAGCACGCAGGTTACCTACGAGCAGTACTTC. The V and J genes are TRBV7-9 and TRBJ2-7; no definite D call. Germline CDR1 SEHNR, CDR2 FQNEAQ (reference sequence). Trimming removed 5 bases at V and 2 bases at J, with 10 bases between. This CDR3 contains 13 residues. Full variable domain (remainder filled in from reference TRBV7-9 and TRBJ2-7): DTGVSQNPRHKITKRGQNVTFRCDPISEHNRLYWYRQTLGQGPEFLTYFQNEAQLEKSRLLSDRFSAERPKGSFSTLEIQRTEQGDSAMYLCASSTQVTYEQYFGPGTRLTVT.

This clonotype showed up just a few times. This chain uses TRBV15 with TRBJ2-1; maybe TRBD1 (5 bases). With 0 bases removed from V and 5 bases from J, the gap between germline ends came to 8 bases. The CDR3 has 14 residues. Per the germline V gene, CDR1 is LNHNV and CDR2 is YYDKDF (reference sequence). CDR3 region: CATSRDGANNEQFF. The CDR3 DNA reads as TGTGCCACCAGCAGAGATGGGGCTAACAATGAGCAGTTCTTC.